The clone carrying this TCR beta chain was counted ten times or more. These data come from a study of T-cell reconstitution after alpha-beta-depleted transplantation in children. TCRbeta library preparation incorporated unique molecular identifiers. One entry per CDR3 protein, called by TCRdb with MiXCR from the PCR reads. The table records more than 550,000 distinct CDR3 sequences, roughly a tenth of them present only once. Sample: PBMCs from the stem cell graft donor, taken from the stem cell graft. The TCR originated in a human donor who donated a stem cell graft to a child with acute myeloid leukemia.

CDR3 in DNA: TGCAGTGCTTGGGACAGGGGCACAGATACGCAGTATTTT. Translated: CSAWDRGTDTQYF. The rearrangement joins TRBV20-1 to TRBJ2-3, with 9 bases lining up with TRBD1. Losses at the gene ends were 5 bases for V and 1 base for J; bases not matched to a gene: 1. The CDR3 runs to 13 residues. Germline CDR1 is DFQATT and CDR2 is SNEGSKA (reference sequence).